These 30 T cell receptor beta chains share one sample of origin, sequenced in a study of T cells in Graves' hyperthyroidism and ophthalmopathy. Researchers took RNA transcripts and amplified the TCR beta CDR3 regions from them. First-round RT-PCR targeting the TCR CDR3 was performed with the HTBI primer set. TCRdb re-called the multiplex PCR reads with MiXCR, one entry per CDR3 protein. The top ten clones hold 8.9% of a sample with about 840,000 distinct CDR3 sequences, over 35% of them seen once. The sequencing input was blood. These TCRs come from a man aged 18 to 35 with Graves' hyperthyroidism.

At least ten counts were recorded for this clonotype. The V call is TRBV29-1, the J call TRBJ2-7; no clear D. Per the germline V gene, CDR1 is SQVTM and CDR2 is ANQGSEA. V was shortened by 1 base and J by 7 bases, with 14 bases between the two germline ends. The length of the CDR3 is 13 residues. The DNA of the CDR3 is TGCAGCGTTGAAGGAAACAACCCCTGGGAGCAGTACTTC. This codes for CSVEGNNPWEQYF.

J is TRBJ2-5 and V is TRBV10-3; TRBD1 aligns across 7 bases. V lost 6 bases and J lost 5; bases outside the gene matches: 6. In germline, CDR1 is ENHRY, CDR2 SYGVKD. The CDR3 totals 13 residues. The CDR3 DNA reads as TGTGCCATCAGGGGTACAGGGGTTGAGACCCAGTACTTC. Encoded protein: CAIRGTGVETQYF.

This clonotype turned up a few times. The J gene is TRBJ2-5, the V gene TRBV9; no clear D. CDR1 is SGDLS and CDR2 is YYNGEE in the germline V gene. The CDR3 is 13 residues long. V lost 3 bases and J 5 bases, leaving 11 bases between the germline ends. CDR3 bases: TGTGCCAGCAGCGCCGAATACCCGGAGACCCAGTACTTC. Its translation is CASSAEYPETQYF.

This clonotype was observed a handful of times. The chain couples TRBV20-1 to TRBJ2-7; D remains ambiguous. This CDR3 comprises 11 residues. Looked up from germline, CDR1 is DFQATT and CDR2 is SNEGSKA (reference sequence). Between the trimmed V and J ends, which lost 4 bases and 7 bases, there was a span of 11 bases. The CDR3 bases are TGCAGTGCTATAGGTGGTGAAGAGCAGTACTTC. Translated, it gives CSAIGGEEQYF.

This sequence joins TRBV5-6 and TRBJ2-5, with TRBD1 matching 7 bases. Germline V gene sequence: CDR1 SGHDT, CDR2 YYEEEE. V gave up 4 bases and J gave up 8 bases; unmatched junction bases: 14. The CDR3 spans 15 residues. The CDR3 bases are TGTGCCAGCAGCCCGGGACAGCCTCCAGGATATACCCAGTACTTC. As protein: CASSPGQPPGYTQYF.

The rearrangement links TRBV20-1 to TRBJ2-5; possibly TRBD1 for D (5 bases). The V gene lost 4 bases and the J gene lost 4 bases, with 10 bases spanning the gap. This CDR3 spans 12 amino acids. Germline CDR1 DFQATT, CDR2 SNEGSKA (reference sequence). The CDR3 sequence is CSATVRAETQYF. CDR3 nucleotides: TGCAGTGCTACCGTCAGGGCAGAGACCCAGTACTTC.

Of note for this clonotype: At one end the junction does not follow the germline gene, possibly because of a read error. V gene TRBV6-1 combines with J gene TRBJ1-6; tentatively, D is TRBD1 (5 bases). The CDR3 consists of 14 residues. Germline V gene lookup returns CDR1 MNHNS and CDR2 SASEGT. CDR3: CASSQARETVPLHF. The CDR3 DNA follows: TGTGCCAGCAGTCAAGCTCGGGAGACAGTTCCCCTCCACTTT.

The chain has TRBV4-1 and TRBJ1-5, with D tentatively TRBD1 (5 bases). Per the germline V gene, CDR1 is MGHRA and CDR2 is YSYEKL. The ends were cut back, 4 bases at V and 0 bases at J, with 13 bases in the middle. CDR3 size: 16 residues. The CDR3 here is CASSPGTTNSNQPQHF. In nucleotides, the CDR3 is TGCGCCAGCAGCCCAGGGACGACCAATAGCAATCAGCCCCAGCATTTT.

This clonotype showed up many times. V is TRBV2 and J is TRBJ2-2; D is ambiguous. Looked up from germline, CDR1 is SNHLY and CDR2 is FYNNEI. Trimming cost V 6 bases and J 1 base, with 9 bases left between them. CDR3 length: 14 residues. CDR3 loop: CASSPVGNTGELFF. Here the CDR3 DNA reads TGTGCCAGCAGCCCTGTGGGGAACACCGGGGAGCTGTTTTTT.

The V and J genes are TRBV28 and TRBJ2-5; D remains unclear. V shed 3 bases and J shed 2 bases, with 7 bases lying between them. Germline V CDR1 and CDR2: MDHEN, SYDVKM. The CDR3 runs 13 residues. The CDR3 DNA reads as TGTGCCAGCAGTTTTAACTATCAAGAGACCCAGTACTTC. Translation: CASSFNYQETQYF.

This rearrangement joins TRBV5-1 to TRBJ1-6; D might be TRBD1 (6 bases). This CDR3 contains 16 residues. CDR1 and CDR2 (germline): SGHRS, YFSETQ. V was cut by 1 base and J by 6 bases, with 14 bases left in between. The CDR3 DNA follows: TGCGCCAGCAGCTTGTTGTCTGGACAGATTAATTCACCCCTCCACTTT. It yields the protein CASSLLSGQINSPLHF.

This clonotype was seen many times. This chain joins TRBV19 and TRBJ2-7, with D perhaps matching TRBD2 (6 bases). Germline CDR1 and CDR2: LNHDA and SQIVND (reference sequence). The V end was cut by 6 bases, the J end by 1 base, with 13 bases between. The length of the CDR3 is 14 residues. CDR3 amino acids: CASRRASESYEQYF. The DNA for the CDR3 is TGTGCCAGTAGGAGAGCTAGCGAATCCTACGAGCAGTACTTC.

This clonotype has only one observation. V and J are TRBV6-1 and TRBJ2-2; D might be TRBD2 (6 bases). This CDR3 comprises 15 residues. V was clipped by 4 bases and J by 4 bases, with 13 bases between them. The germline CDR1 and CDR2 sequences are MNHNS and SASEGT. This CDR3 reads CASSGLDLGTGELFF. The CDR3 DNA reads TGTGCCAGCAGTGGACTAGATCTTGGCACCGGGGAGCTGTTTTTT.

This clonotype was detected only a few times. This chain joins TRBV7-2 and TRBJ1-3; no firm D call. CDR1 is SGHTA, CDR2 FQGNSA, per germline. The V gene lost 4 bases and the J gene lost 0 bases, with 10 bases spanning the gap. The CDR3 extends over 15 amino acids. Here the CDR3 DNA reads TGTGCCAGCAGCTCGGGCCTGAGCTCTGGAAACACCATATATTTT. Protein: CASSSGLSSGNTIYF.

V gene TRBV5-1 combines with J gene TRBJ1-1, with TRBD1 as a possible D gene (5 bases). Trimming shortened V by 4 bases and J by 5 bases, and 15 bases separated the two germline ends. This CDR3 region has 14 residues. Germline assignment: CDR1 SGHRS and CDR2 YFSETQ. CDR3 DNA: TGCGCCAGCAGCCCAGTGGGGGGTGGGACTGAAGCTTTCTTT. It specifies CASSPVGGGTEAFF.

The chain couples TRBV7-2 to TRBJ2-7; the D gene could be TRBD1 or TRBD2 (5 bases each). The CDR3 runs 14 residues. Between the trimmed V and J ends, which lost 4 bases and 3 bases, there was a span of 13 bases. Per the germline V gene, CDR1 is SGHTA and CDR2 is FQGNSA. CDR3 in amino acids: CASSYRDPSYEQYF. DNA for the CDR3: TGTGCCAGCAGCTACCGGGACCCCAGCTACGAGCAGTACTTC.

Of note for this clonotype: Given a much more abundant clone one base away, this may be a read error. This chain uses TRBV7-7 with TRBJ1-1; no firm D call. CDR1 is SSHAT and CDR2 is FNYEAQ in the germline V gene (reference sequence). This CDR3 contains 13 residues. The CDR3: CASSQEENTEAFF. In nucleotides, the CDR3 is TGCGCCAGCAGCCAAGAGGAGAACACTGAAGCTTTCTTT.

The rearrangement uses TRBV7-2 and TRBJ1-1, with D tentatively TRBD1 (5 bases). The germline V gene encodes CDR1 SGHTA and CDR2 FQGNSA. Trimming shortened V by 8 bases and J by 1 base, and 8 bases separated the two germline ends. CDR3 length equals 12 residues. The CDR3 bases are TGTGCCAGCGCGGGGCGGAACACTGAAGCTTTCTTT. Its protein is CASAGRNTEAFF. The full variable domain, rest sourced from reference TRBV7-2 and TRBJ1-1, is GAGVSQSPSNKVTEKGKDVELRCDPISGHTALYWYRQSLGQGLEFLIYFQGNSAPDKSGLPSDRFSAERTGGSVSTLTIQRTQQEDSAVYLCASAGRNTEAFFGQGTRLTVV.

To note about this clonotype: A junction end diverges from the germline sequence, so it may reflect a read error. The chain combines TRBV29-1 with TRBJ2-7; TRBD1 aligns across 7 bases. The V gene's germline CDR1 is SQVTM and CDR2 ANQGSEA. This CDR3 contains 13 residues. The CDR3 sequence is CASERDSDYEQYF. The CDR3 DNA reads TGTGCCTCTGAAAGGGACAGCGACTACGAGCAGTACTTC.

In DNA, the CDR3 is TGTGCCCTAGACAGGAGAGTAGTGGGCTACACCTTC. It translates to CALDRRVVGYTF. V is TRBV2 and J is TRBJ1-2; TRBD1 might be the D (6 bases). In germline, CDR1 is SNHLY, CDR2 FYNNEI. Trimming removed 11 bases at V and 8 bases at J, with 18 bases between. This CDR3 is 12 amino acids long.

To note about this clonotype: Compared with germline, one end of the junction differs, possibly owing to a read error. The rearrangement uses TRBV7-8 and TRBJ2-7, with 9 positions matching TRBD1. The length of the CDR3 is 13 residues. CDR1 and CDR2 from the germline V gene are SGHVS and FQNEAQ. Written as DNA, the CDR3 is TGTGCCAGCAGCCACGGGACAGGGCGGTTTTTGCACTTC. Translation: CASSHGTGRFLHF. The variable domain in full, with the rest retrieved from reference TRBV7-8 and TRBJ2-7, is GAGVSQSPRYKVAKRGQDVALRCDPISGHVSLFWYQQALGQGPEFLTYFQNEAQLDKSGLPSDRFFAERPEGSVSTLKIQRTQQEDSAVYLCASSHGTGRFLHFGPGTRLTVT.

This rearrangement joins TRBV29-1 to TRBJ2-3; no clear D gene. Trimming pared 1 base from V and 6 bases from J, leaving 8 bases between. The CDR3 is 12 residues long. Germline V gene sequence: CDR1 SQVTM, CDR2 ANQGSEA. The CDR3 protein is CSVEALRDTQYF. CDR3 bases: TGCAGCGTTGAAGCCCTCCGGGATACGCAGTATTTT.

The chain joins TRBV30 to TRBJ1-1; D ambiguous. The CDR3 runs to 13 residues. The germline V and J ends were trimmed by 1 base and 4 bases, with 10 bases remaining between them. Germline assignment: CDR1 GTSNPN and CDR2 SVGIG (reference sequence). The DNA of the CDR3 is TGTGCCTGGAGTGAAGGGCCGGGCACTGAAGCTTTCTTT. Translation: CAWSEGPGTEAFF.

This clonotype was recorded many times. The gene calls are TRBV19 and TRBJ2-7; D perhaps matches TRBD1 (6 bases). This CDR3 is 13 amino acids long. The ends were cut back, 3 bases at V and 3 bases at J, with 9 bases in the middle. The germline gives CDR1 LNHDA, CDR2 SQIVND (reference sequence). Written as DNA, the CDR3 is TGTGCCAGTAGTATGGGCAGGGGCTACGAGCAGTACTTC. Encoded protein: CASSMGRGYEQYF.

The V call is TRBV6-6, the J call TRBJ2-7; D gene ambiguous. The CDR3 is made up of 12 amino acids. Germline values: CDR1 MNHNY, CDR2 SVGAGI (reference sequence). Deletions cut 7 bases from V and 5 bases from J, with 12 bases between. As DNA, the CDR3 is TGTGCCAGCAAAGGGTCTAAAGACGAGCAGTACTTC. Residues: CASKGSKDEQYF.

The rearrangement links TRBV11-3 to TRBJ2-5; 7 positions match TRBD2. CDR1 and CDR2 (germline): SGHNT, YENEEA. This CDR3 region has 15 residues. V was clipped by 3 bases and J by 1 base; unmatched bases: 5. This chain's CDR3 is CASSFSGSGQETQYF. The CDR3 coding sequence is TGTGCCAGCAGCTTTAGCGGGTCCGGCCAAGAGACCCAGTACTTC.

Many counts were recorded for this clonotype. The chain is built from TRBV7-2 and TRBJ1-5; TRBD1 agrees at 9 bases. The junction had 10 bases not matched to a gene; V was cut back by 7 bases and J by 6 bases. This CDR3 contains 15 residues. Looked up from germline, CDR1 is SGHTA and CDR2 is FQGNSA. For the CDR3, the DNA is TGTGCCAGCACCGCCCTCGGGACAGGGATTCAGCCCCAGCATTTT. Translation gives CASTALGTGIQPQHF.

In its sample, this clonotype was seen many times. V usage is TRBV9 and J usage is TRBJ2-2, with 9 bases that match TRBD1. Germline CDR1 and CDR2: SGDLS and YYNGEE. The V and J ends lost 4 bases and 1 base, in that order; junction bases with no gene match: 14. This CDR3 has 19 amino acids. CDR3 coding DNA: TGTGCCAGCAGCCGACGTCCCGGGACAGGGACGCGGAACACCGGGGAGCTGTTTTTT. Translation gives CASSRRPGTGTRNTGELFF. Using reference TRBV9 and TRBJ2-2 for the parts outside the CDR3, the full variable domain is DSGVTQTPKHLITATGQRVTLRCSPRSGDLSVYWYQQSLDQGLQFLIQYYNGEERAKGNILERFSAQQFPDLHSELNLSSLELGDSALYFCASSRRPGTGTRNTGELFFGEGSRLTVL.

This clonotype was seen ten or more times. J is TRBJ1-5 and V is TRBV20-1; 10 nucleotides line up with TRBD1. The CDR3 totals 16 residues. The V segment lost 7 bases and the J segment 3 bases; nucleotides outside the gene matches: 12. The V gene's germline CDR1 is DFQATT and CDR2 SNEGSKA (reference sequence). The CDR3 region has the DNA TGCAGTGTATCCTCCCGGGACAGGGGAGACAATCAGCCCCAGCATTTT. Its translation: CSVSSRDRGDNQPQHF.

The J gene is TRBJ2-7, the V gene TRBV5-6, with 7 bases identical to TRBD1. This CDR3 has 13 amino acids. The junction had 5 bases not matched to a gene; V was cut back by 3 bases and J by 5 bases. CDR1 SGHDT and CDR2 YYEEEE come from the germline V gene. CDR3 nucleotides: TGTGCCAGCAGCTGGGGGACAGTCGACGAGCAGTACTTC. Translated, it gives CASSWGTVDEQYF. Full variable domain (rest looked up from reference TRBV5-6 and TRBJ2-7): DAGVTQSPTHLIKTRGQQVTLRCSPKSGHDTVSWYQQALGQGPQFIFQYYEEEERQRGNFPDRFSGHQFPNYSSELNVNALLLGDSALYLCASSWGTVDEQYFGPGTRLTVT.